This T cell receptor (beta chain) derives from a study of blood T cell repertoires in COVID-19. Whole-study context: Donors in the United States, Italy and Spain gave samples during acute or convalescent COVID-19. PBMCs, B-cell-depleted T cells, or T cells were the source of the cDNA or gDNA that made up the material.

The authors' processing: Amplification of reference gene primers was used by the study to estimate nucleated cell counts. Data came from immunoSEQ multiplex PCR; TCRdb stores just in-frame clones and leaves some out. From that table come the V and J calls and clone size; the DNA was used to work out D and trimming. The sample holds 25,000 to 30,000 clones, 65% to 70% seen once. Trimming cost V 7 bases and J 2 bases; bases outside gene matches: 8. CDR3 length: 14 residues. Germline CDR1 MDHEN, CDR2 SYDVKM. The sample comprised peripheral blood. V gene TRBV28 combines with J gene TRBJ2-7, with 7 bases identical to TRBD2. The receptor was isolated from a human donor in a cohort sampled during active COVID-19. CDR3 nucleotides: TGTGCCAGCACCCCCTCGGGGGGAGCCTACGAGCAGTACTTC. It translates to CASTPSGGAYEQYF. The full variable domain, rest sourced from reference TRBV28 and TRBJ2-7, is DVKVTQSSRYLVKRTGEKVFLECVQDMDHENMFWYRQDPGLGLRLIYFSYDVKMKEKGDIPEGYSVSREKKERFSLILESASTNQTSMYLCASTPSGGAYEQYFGPGTRLTVT.